This T cell receptor (beta chain) was sequenced during a study of blood T cell repertoires in COVID-19. As for the study in general: Acute and convalescent COVID-19 specimens originated in the United States, Italy and Spain. The cDNA or gDNA used as material had been derived from T cells, B-cell-depleted T cells, or PBMCs.

In the authors' workflow: Amplification with reference gene primers provided the estimates of nucleated cell counts. TCRdb's table, derived via immunoSEQ multiplex PCR, lists solely in-frame clones and lacks some. Clone size and the V and J calls come from that table; the DNA yielded D and trimming. The data hold 170,000 or so clones, with around 87% observed a single time. V was trimmed by 0 bases and J by 3 bases, leaving 6 bases between them. CDR1 and CDR2 from the germline V gene are LGHNA and YSLEER. The CDR3 contains 13 residues. The TCR originated in a middle-aged man with active or convalescent COVID-19. The sequenced sample consisted of peripheral blood. This chain joins TRBV4-3 and TRBJ2-7, with D maybe TRBD1 (5 bases). The DNA of the CDR3 is TGCGCCAGCAGCCAAGACAGGGACTACGAGCAGTACTTC. Protein: CASSQDRDYEQYF.